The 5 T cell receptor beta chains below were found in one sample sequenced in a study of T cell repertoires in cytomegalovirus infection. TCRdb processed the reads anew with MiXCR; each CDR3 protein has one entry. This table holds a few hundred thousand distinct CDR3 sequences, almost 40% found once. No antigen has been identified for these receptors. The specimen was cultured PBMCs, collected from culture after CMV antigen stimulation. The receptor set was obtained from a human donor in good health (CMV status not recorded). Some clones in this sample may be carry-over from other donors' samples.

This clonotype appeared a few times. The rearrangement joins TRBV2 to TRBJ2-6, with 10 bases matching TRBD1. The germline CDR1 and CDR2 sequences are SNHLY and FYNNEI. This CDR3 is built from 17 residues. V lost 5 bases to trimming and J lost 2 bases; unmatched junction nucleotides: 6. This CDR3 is CASSRQGAVTGANVLTF. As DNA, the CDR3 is TGTGCCAGCAGTCGACAGGGGGCGGTTACTGGGGCCAACGTCCTGACTTTC.

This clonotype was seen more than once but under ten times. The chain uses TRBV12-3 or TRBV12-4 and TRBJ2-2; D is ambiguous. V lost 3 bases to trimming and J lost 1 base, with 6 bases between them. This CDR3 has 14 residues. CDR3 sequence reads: CASSFNRNTGELFF. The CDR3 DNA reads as TGTGCCAGCAGTTTTAACCGGAACACCGGGGAGCTGTTTTTT.

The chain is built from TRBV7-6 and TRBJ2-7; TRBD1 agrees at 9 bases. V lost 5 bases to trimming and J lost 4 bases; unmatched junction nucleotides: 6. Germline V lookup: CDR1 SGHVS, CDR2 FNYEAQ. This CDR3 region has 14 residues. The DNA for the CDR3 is TGTGCCAGCAGCAACCGGGACAGGGCATACGAGCAGTACTTC. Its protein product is CASSNRDRAYEQYF. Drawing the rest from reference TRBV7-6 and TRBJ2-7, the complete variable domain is GAGVSQSPRYKVTKRGQDVALRCDPISGHVSLYWYRQALGQGPEFLTYFNYEAQQDKSGLPNDRFSAERPEGSISTLTIQRTEQRDSAMYRCASSNRDRAYEQYFGPGTRLTVT.

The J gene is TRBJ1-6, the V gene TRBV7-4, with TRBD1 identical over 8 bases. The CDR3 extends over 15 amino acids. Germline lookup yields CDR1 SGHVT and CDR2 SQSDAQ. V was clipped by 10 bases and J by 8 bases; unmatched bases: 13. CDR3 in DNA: TGTGCCACTCAAAATCCAGGGGGCCCGGATTCACCCCTCCACTTT. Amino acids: CATQNPGGPDSPLHF.

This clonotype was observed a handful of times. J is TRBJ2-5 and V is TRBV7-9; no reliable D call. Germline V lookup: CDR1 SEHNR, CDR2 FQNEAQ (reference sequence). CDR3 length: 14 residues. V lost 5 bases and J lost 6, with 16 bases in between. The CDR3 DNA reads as TGTGCCAGCAGCGTTGGGCCAGCCAGGCAGACCCAGTACTTC. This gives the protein CASSVGPARQTQYF.